The T cell receptor (beta chain) under discussion was sequenced for a study of T cell repertoires in cytomegalovirus infection. Across the study: Indications of both CMV infection and matching HLA type were provided by public TCR beta signatures.

V was pared by 1 base and J by 4 bases, with 15 bases between. The germline V gene encodes CDR1 SGHRS and CDR2 YFSETQ. CDR3 size: 15 residues. TCRdb independently ran MiXCR on the reads; one entry per CDR3 protein. Of 200,000 to 300,000 distinct CDR3 sequences listed, around 13% were seen once; the top ten hold around 9.5%. This clonotype was counted at least ten times. Antigen unknown. Study conclusions and caveats: Pooled public TCR beta family frequency picked out CMV carriers with the relevant HLA.

Sequencing was performed on PBMCs. This sequence originates from a human donor in good health (CMV status not recorded). Some clones in this sample may be carry-over from other donors' samples. The rearrangement uses TRBV5-1 and TRBJ2-7, with D possibly matching TRBD1 (6 bases). The CDR3 bases are TGCGCCAGCAGCTTGCGGCTGACAGGTTTGTACGAGCAGTACTTC. Protein product: CASSLRLTGLYEQYF.